The 18 T cell receptor beta chains listed next were all sequenced from one sample in a study of T cells in Graves' hyperthyroidism and ophthalmopathy. Amplification targeted TCR beta CDR3 regions from RNA transcripts. HTBI primers were used for first-round RT-PCR of the TCR CDR3. MiXCR, applied by TCRdb to the multiplex PCR reads, yields one record per CDR3 protein. This table holds approximately 500,000 distinct CDR3 sequences, around 42% found once. Material for sequencing was peripheral blood or thyroid tissue (not recorded which). These TCRs come from a woman aged 18-29 years with Graves' hyperthyroidism.

Details on this clonotype: This is likely a read error, given that the CDR3 carries no conserved phenylalanine or tryptophan at its end. No DNA is shown, since the ends of the CDR3 on it are uncertain; the CDR3 is the one TCRdb lists. The rearrangement uses TRBV6-5 and TRBJ2-6; the table calls TRBD2, which could not be checked here. Termini included, the CDR3 measures 9 amino acids. Germline V lookup: CDR1 MNHEY, CDR2 SVGAGI. The CDR3 reads CASRMGRAV.

In this sample, this clonotype turned up many times. V usage is TRBV7-9 and J usage is TRBJ2-7; D may correspond to TRBD1 or TRBD2 (6 bases each). Germline-derived CDR1 and CDR2 are SEHNR and FQNEAQ (reference sequence). The CDR3 is made up of 16 amino acids. Trimming removed 5 bases at V and 1 base at J, with 18 bases between. CDR3 nucleotides: TGTGCCAGCAGCCACCTAACGGGGGCCCGTTCCTACGAGCAGTACTTC. This translates into CASSHLTGARSYEQYF.

With regard to this clonotype: A junction boundary mismatches the germline segment, possibly from a read error. The rearrangement joins TRBV14 to TRBJ2-7; tentatively, D is TRBD1 (6 bases). From germline, CDR1 is SGHDN and CDR2 FVKESK. The CDR3 loop spans 11 amino acids. The CDR3 region is CASSSGVEQCF. The CDR3 bases are TGTGCCAGCAGTTCAGGGGTCGAGCAGTGCTTC.

This chain uses TRBV7-8 with TRBJ2-7; 8 bases match TRBD2. The length of the CDR3 is 14 residues. Unmatched junction bases numbered 6, after V lost 1 base and J lost 7 bases. Germline CDR1 and CDR2: SGHVS and FQNEAQ. In DNA form, the CDR3 reads TGTGCCAGCAGCTTAGGACTAGCGCTGAATGAGCAGTACTTC. Amino acid sequence: CASSLGLALNEQYF.

This clonotype has a count of ten or more. The chain has TRBV7-8 and TRBJ1-4, with D perhaps matching TRBD1 (5 bases). The ends were cut back, 3 bases at V and 5 bases at J, with 16 bases in the middle. Germline V gene sequence: CDR1 SGHVS, CDR2 FQNEAQ. This CDR3 is 16 amino acids long. CDR3 loop: CASSFLSGTANEKLFF. The CDR3 region has the DNA TGTGCCAGCAGCTTTCTATCCGGGACGGCGAATGAAAAACTGTTTTTT.

This clonotype was seen repeatedly, ten times or more. The chain employs TRBV10-3 and TRBJ2-7; 7 nucleotides agree with TRBD1. V dropped 4 bases and J dropped 2; count of bases not matched to a gene: 2. The CDR3 totals 13 residues. Germline V lookup: CDR1 ENHRY, CDR2 SYGVKD. The CDR3 DNA sequence: TGTGCCATCAGTGGGGGGACAGCCTACGAGCAGTACTTC. Translating it yields CAISGGTAYEQYF.

This clonotype was seen many times. The chain has TRBV25-1 and TRBJ1-1; perhaps TRBD1 as D (5 bases). V was clipped by 1 base and J by 1 base, with 13 bases between them. The CDR3 is made up of 16 amino acids. Germline assignment: CDR1 MGHDK and CDR2 SYGVNS. The CDR3 nucleotides are TGTGCCAGCAGTGAATGGAGGGACCTTCGGAACACTGAAGCTTTCTTT. This sequence encodes CASSEWRDLRNTEAFF.

In regard to this clonotype: Just one base apart from a much larger clone, this may be a read error. The conserved phenylalanine or tryptophan normally closing the CDR3 is absent here, so this likely arose from a read error. The genes are TRBV7-3 and TRBJ2-7, with D perhaps matching TRBD2 (7 bases). Between the trimmed V and J ends, which lost 5 bases and 6 bases, there was a span of 20 bases. Germline loops: CDR1 SGHTA, CDR2 FQGTGA. CDR3 size: 15 residues. CDR3 sequence (DNA): TGTGCCAGCAGCCCGGTGGCGGGGGCTTCTTCCGAGCAGTACCTC. Encoded protein: CASSPVAGASSEQYL.

The table lists this clonotype with a few counts. V and J are TRBV11-1 and TRBJ2-7; D unclear. Between the trimmed V and J ends, which lost 3 bases and 5 bases, there was a span of 8 bases. The CDR3 covers 12 residues. Germline CDR1 SGHAT, CDR2 FQDESV (reference sequence). The CDR3 DNA reads as TGTGCCAGCAGCTTTGTTGGGGACGAGCAGTACTTC. Residues: CASSFVGDEQYF.

This clonotype showed up just a few times. The chain uses TRBV10-3 and TRBJ2-3; 11 nucleotides match TRBD2. The CDR3 spans 15 residues. Germline CDR1 and CDR2: ENHRY and SYGVKD. V shed 6 bases and J 2 bases; nucleotides not matched to a gene: 4. CDR3 DNA: TGTGCCATCAGCCGGACTAGCGGGTACACAGATACGCAGTATTTT. It translates to CAISRTSGYTDTQYF.

A note on this clonotype: This may be a read error, as it is one base from a much larger clone. The chain is built from TRBV7-9 and TRBJ1-2; 8 bases fit TRBD1. The CDR3 is made up of 12 amino acids. The germline CDR1 and CDR2 sequences are SEHNR and FQNEAQ (reference sequence). V was clipped by 3 bases and J by 12 bases; unmatched bases: 6. In DNA, the CDR3 is TGTGCCAGCAGCTTCAGGGGGCACGACCACACCTTC. As protein: CASSFRGHDHTF.

This clonotype was counted once. This chain joins TRBV4-3 and TRBJ2-7; D remains unclear. Germline V gene data show CDR1 as LGHNA and CDR2 as YSLEER. Trimming removed 0 bases at V and 2 bases at J, with 8 bases between. CDR3 length: 14 amino acids. CDR3 nucleotide sequence: TGCGCCAGCAGCCAAGATGGACGGACCTACGAGCAGTACTTC. This encodes CASSQDGRTYEQYF.

This clonotype was recorded many times. The CDR3 coding sequence is TGTGCCAGCAGTGGGGACGGTAGCAATCAGCCCCAGCATTTT. Translating gives CASSGDGSNQPQHF. The chain employs TRBV2 and TRBJ1-5; D may be TRBD1 (5 bases). Deletions cut 4 bases from V and 0 bases from J, with 7 bases between. This CDR3 contains 14 residues. The germline V gene has CDR1 SNHLY and CDR2 FYNNEI.

This clonotype was seen many times. The V and J genes are TRBV12-3 or TRBV12-4 and TRBJ2-7; D remains ambiguous. Trimming stripped 3 bases from V and 4 bases from J, with 16 bases between. This CDR3 spans 15 amino acids. CDR3 in DNA: TGTGCCAGCAGTTTGGGTTCAGGCCTTCGGTACGAGCAGTACTTC. Its translation is CASSLGSGLRYEQYF.

This clonotype was picked up many times. V is TRBV11-1 and J is TRBJ2-7, with no clear D. CDR1 SGHAT and CDR2 FQDESV come from the germline V gene (reference sequence). The CDR3 sequence is 12 residues long. Trimming left V 4 bases short and J 9 bases short, with 13 bases between. CDR3 amino acids: CASSSHYAVQYF. The DNA of the CDR3 is TGTGCCAGCAGCTCACACTATGCCGTGCAGTACTTC.

This clonotype turned up a few times. Since a much larger clone is just one base distant, this may be a read error. The V call is TRBV5-1, the J call TRBJ2-7; D might be TRBD2 (7 bases). V gave up 7 bases and J gave up 2 bases, with 22 bases separating them. This CDR3 is built from 16 residues. Germline V gene sequence: CDR1 SGHRS, CDR2 YFSETQ. CDR3 in DNA: TGCGCCAGCGGCTACGTGGGAGGGGGGAAACCCTACGAGCAGTACTTC. It translates to CASGYVGGGKPYEQYF.

J is TRBJ2-7 and V is TRBV10-3; TRBD2 agrees at 8 bases. There are 15 residues in the CDR3. Germline CDR1 ENHRY, CDR2 SYGVKD. Unmatched junction bases numbered 7, after V lost 3 bases and J lost 3 bases. CDR3 coding DNA: TGTGCCATCAGTGAATCGGGACTAGGGATCTACGAGCAGTACTTC. Protein product: CAISESGLGIYEQYF.

This clonotype was recorded many times. J is TRBJ2-7 and V is TRBV14; a weak D match, TRBD2 (6 bases). The germline gives CDR1 SGHDN, CDR2 FVKESK. The CDR3 totals 15 residues. With 1 base removed from V and 0 bases from J, the gap between germline ends came to 10 bases. CDR3 sequence: CASSQGLASSYEQYF. The CDR3 nucleotides read TGTGCCAGCAGCCAAGGGCTAGCGAGCTCCTACGAGCAGTACTTC.